This entry lists 23 T cell receptor beta chains sequenced from one sample in a study of T-cell memory formation after mild COVID-19. TCRdb redid the calling of the 5' RACE reads with MiXCR, one entry per CDR3 protein. The top ten clones hold about an eighth of a sample with roughly 560,000 distinct CDR3 sequences, just over 20% of them seen once. Sample: PBMCs or a T cell subset sorted from them (not recorded which). These TCRs come from an adult woman who had mild COVID-19 (a few samples of this study predate the infection). Cell type and time point are not known.

The V gene is TRBV20-1, the J gene TRBJ2-7; D gene uncertain. The germline V gene encodes CDR1 DFQATT and CDR2 SNEGSKA (reference sequence). Trimming took 3 bases from V and 2 from J, leaving 8 bases between them. The CDR3 contains 12 residues. CDR3 sequence (DNA): TGCAGTGCTAGGGACCTGACCTACGAGCAGTACTTC. It codes for CSARDLTYEQYF.

The genes are TRBV5-1 and TRBJ2-5, with D perhaps matching TRBD1 (5 bases). Germline CDR1 reads SGHRS; CDR2 reads YFSETQ. The CDR3 is made up of 14 amino acids. Trimming pared 0 bases from V and 0 bases from J, leaving 6 bases between. In DNA, the CDR3 is TGCGCCAGCAGCTTGGCAGGGAACCAAGAGACCCAGTACTTC. Protein product: CASSLAGNQETQYF.

This clonotype turned up a few times. The chain combines TRBV7-9 with TRBJ2-5; perhaps TRBD2 as D (6 bases). Germline assignment: CDR1 SEHNR and CDR2 FQNEAQ (reference sequence). CDR3 size: 15 residues. The ends were cut back, 0 bases at V and 4 bases at J, with 12 bases in the middle. DNA for the CDR3: TGTGCCAGCAGCTTAGCGGCGAAGGGAGGAGAGACCCAGTACTTC. Protein product: CASSLAAKGGETQYF.

This clonotype was counted a few times. The V and J genes are TRBV10-3 and TRBJ2-5; no clear D gene. V lost 3 bases, J lost 3 bases, and 8 bases lay in between. The CDR3 runs to 13 residues. Looked up from germline, CDR1 is ENHRY and CDR2 is SYGVKD. The CDR3 DNA follows: TGTGCCATCAGTGAACCAGGAGAAGAGACCCAGTACTTC. Protein product: CAISEPGEETQYF.

The chain joins TRBV5-1 to TRBJ1-2; 8 nucleotides match TRBD1. This CDR3 has 14 residues. Germline CDR1 SGHRS, CDR2 YFSETQ. Trimming at V came to 4 bases and at J to 1 base, leaving 3 bases not matched to a gene. CDR3 residues: CASSGTGLNYGYTF. CDR3 coding DNA: TGCGCCAGCAGCGGGACAGGTCTTAACTATGGCTACACCTTC.

The chain couples TRBV12-3 or TRBV12-4 to TRBJ2-3; 9 bases are shared with TRBD2. The ends lost 3 bases at V and 3 bases at J; junction bases unmatched: 7. This CDR3 has 16 amino acids. The CDR3 protein is CASSLFGGGATDTQYF. CDR3 bases: TGTGCCAGCAGTTTGTTCGGCGGGGGGGCAACAGATACGCAGTATTTT.

This clonotype was seen a few times. V gene TRBV29-1 combines with J gene TRBJ2-7; tentative D call: TRBD1 (6 bases). The CDR3 consists of 14 residues. Germline V lookup: CDR1 SQVTM, CDR2 ANQGSEA. V gave up 0 bases and J gave up 1 base, with 10 bases separating them. The CDR3 spells CSVEDRGQSYEQYF. In DNA, the CDR3 is TGCAGCGTTGAAGATCGCGGACAGTCCTACGAGCAGTACTTC.

The J gene is TRBJ1-1, the V gene TRBV7-6, with D unclear. The V end lost 3 bases, the J end lost 2 bases, and 7 bases lay between the germline ends. The CDR3 sequence is 13 residues long. Per the germline V gene, CDR1 is SGHVS and CDR2 is FNYEAQ. The CDR3: CASSFGINTEAFF. DNA of the CDR3: TGTGCCAGCAGCTTTGGTATAAACACTGAAGCTTTCTTT.

The chain recombines TRBV4-1 with TRBJ1-2, with D uncertain. The CDR3 loop spans 15 amino acids. CDR1 is MGHRA and CDR2 is YSYEKL in the germline V gene. Trimming removed 4 bases at V and 0 bases at J, with 12 bases between. The CDR3: CASSPNVRTNYGYTF. DNA for the CDR3: TGCGCCAGCAGCCCCAATGTAAGGACTAACTATGGCTACACCTTC.

The rearrangement links TRBV5-4 to TRBJ1-6, with a tentative D call TRBD1 (5 bases). CDR1 and CDR2 (germline): SGHNT, YYREEE (reference sequence). CDR3 length: 14 amino acids. Trimming removed 3 bases at V and 10 bases at J, with 14 bases between. DNA for the CDR3: TGTGCCAGCAGCTCGTCCGGGACTCTATCACCCCTCCACTTT. It encodes CASSSSGTLSPLHF.

The V call is TRBV20-1, the J call TRBJ1-1; D is ambiguous. The CDR3 contains 12 residues. The germline gives CDR1 DFQATT, CDR2 SNEGSKA (reference sequence). Deletions cut 5 bases from V and 4 bases from J, with 11 bases between. The CDR3 DNA reads as TGCAGTGCTGCTCGTGGCAGCACTGAAGCTTTCTTT. It is translated as CSAARGSTEAFF.

The rearrangement uses TRBV27 and TRBJ1-1; 8 bases match TRBD1. This CDR3 is 16 amino acids long. Germline lookup yields CDR1 MNHEY and CDR2 SMNVEV (reference sequence). With 3 bases clipped from V and 4 bases from J, the junction kept 10 bases outside the gene matches. The CDR3 reads CASSLTGVNPGTEAFF. In DNA form, the CDR3 reads TGTGCCAGCAGTTTGACAGGGGTTAACCCCGGCACTGAAGCTTTCTTT.

V usage is TRBV27 and J usage is TRBJ1-2; D remains unclear. The V and J ends lost 8 bases and 7 bases respectively, with 14 bases between them. This CDR3 has 12 amino acids. CDR1 and CDR2 from the germline V gene are MNHEY and SMNVEV (reference sequence). This chain's CDR3 is CASASLTGGYTF. The CDR3 bases are TGTGCCAGCGCATCGCTGACGGGTGGCTACACCTTC.

The chain carries TRBV29-1 and TRBJ1-2; TRBD1 matches at 9 bases. CDR3 length: 14 amino acids. Losses at the gene ends were 7 bases for V and 4 bases for J; bases not matched to a gene: 10. CDR1 SQVTM and CDR2 ANQGSEA come from the germline V gene. DNA for the CDR3: TGCAGCGGCAAGCCGACAGGGGGTGCCTATGGCTACACCTTC. It codes for CSGKPTGGAYGYTF.

The J gene is TRBJ1-2, the V gene TRBV7-9; D ambiguous. V was pared by 5 bases and J by 0 bases, with 13 bases between. The germline CDR1 and CDR2 sequences are SEHNR and FQNEAQ (reference sequence). This CDR3 contains 15 residues. CDR3 bases: TGTGCCAGCAGCCCCGTTTTGCAAGCTAACTATGGCTACACCTTC. Its translation is CASSPVLQANYGYTF. Together with reference TRBV7-9 and TRBJ1-2, the CDR3 gives the full variable domain: DTGVSQNPRHKITKRGQNVTFRCDPISEHNRLYWYRQTLGQGPEFLTYFQNEAQLEKSRLLSDRFSAERPKGSFSTLEIQRTEQGDSAMYLCASSPVLQANYGYTFGSGTRLTVV.

This clonotype was counted a few times. The V and J genes are TRBV7-6 and TRBJ2-1, with 8 bases that match TRBD1. CDR1 and CDR2 from the germline V gene are SGHVS and FNYEAQ. V dropped 1 base and J dropped 6; count of bases not matched to a gene: 5. The CDR3 covers 15 residues. This CDR3 is CASSLGQGAPNEQFF. In DNA, the CDR3 is TGTGCCAGCAGCTTAGGCCAGGGGGCCCCCAATGAGCAGTTCTTC.

The chain employs TRBV4-2 and TRBJ2-3; 11 nucleotides line up with TRBD1. The CDR3 is 15 residues long. CDR1 is LGHNA and CDR2 is YNFKEQ in the germline V gene. The V and J ends lost 5 bases and 7 bases, in that order; junction bases with no gene match: 8. CDR3 protein: CASSTRTGGPYTQYF. In DNA, the CDR3 is TGTGCCAGCAGCACCCGGACAGGGGGCCCGTATACGCAGTATTTT.

The chain links TRBV12-3 or TRBV12-4 to TRBJ2-1; 9 nucleotides line up with TRBD1. V dropped 5 bases and J dropped 15; count of bases not matched to a gene: 8. The CDR3 loop spans 12 amino acids. The CDR3 region is CASSLEQGAGFF. The CDR3 coding sequence is TGTGCCAGCAGTCTCGAACAGGGGGCAGGGTTCTTC.

This clonotype has a handful of counts. The chain uses TRBV2 and TRBJ2-3, with 8 positions matching TRBD1. CDR3 length: 14 residues. V lost 10 bases, J lost 2 bases, and 8 bases stayed unmatched. The germline gives CDR1 SNHLY, CDR2 FYNNEI. The CDR3 loop is CATGRDRSTDTQYF. The CDR3 region has the DNA TGTGCCACCGGAAGGGACAGGTCCACAGATACGCAGTATTTT.

The chain carries TRBV25-1 and TRBJ2-7; 8 positions agree with TRBD1. V was pared by 4 bases and J by 4 bases, with 6 bases of the junction left unmatched. Germline V gene lookup returns CDR1 MGHDK and CDR2 SYGVNS. CDR3 length: 14 amino acids. The CDR3 here is CASSAPGQAYEQYF. The CDR3 DNA reads TGTGCCAGCAGTGCCCCGGGACAGGCATACGAGCAGTACTTC.

The chain is built from TRBV4-2 and TRBJ2-5; D unclear. Germline V gives CDR1 LGHNA, CDR2 YNFKEQ. V was pared by 1 base and J by 5 bases, with 11 bases between. The CDR3 is made up of 14 amino acids. DNA for the CDR3: TGTGCCAGCAGCCAAGCTGGTCAGCCGGAGACCCAGTACTTC. Protein product: CASSQAGQPETQYF.

Ten or more counts support this clonotype. V is TRBV27 and J is TRBJ2-7; D call uncertain. The CDR3 is 13 residues long. Germline CDR1 MNHEY, CDR2 SMNVEV (reference sequence). Trimming pared 2 bases from V and 1 base from J, leaving 6 bases between. Written as DNA, the CDR3 is TGTGCCAGCAGTTTAAAGCTGTCCTACGAGCAGTACTTC. It encodes CASSLKLSYEQYF.

This clonotype occurred a few times. The gene calls are TRBV12-3 or TRBV12-4 and TRBJ1-3; TRBD1 agrees at 7 bases. The CDR3 is 15 residues long. With V trimmed by 3 bases and J by 4 bases, 6 bases remained unmatched. For the CDR3, the DNA is TGTGCCAGCAGTTTGGACAGGTTCCCAGGAAACACCATATATTTT. Translated, it gives CASSLDRFPGNTIYF.